A selection of T cell receptor beta chains follows, all from one sample in a study of cytomegalovirus exposure and HLA in healthy donors. Clones were sequenced by immunoSEQ multiplex PCR, and TCRdb holds only the in-frame ones, with some missing. The table includes over 70,000 clones, about 87% detected once. The sample consisted of PBMCs. These receptors were taken from a young woman in good health and CMV-seropositive. The CDR3 runs from the conserved cysteine through the conserved F or W. A D gene is named only where the DNA matches it firmly. Clone size is stated in some rows and not others, as once, few, many or a class when expanded.

clone_size j_call d_call v_call cdr3_aa cdr3_nt
. TRBJ2-7 . TRBV7-9 CASSPRTARGSYEQYF TGTGCCAGCAGCCCCCGGACAGCGAGGGGCTCCTACGAGCAGTACTTC
. TRBJ2-2 TRBD2 TRBV5-6 CASSRAGAMNTGELFF TGTGCCAGCAGTCGAGCGGGGGCCATGAACACCGGGGAGCTGTTTTTT
. TRBJ1-2 TRBD1 TRBV13 CASSSGTALYGYTF TGTGCCAGCAGCTCCGGGACAGCACTCTATGGCTACACCTTC
. TRBJ1-1 TRBD1 TRBV6-6 CASRTPGQVNTEAFF TGTGCCAGCAGGACCCCGGGACAGGTGAACACTGAAGCTTTCTTT
once TRBJ2-1 TRBD1 TRBV7-2 CASSADRGPSYNEQFF TGTGCCAGCAGCGCTGACAGGGGGCCTTCCTACAATGAGCAGTTCTTC
. TRBJ2-3 TRBD2 TRBV7-8 CASSQSGGQADTQYF TGTGCCAGCAGCCAAAGCGGGGGACAAGCAGATACGCAGTATTTT
. TRBJ2-4 . TRBV19 CASSIRGKNIQYF TGTGCCAGTAGTATTCGGGGAAAAAACATTCAGTACTTC
. TRBJ2-2 . TRBV20-1 CSATGLGELFF TGCAGTGCGACAGGCCTCGGGGAGCTGTTTTTT
once TRBJ2-4 TRBD2 TRBV7-8 CASSLELAGAKNIQYF TGTGCCAGCAGCTTAGAGCTAGCGGGTGCCAAAAACATTCAGTACTTC
. TRBJ1-1 . TRBV6-5 CASTRSVQNTEAFF TGTGCCAGCACTAGGTCCGTTCAAAACACTGAAGCTTTCTTT
. TRBJ2-4 TRBD1 TRBV6-6 CASSPSDRGQGIQYF TGTGCCAGCAGTCCCTCAGACAGGGGGCAGGGCATTCAGTACTTC
. TRBJ2-7 . TRBV2 CASRKVGAGSYEQYF TGTGCCAGCAGGAAAGTGGGGGCAGGGTCGTACGAGCAGTACTTC
few TRBJ2-7 . TRBV6-5 CASSPSETYEQYF TGTGCCAGCAGCCCCTCGGAGACCTACGAGCAGTACTTC
. TRBJ2-7 . TRBV4-3 CASSQGTALPHEQYF TGCGCCAGCAGCCAAGGGACAGCGCTCCCCCACGAGCAGTACTTC
. TRBJ2-5 TRBD1 TRBV28 CASRGDRGETQYF TGTGCCAGCAGAGGGGACAGGGGCGAGACCCAGTACTTC
. TRBJ1-6 TRBD1 TRBV7-2 CASSPGRQGSYNSPLHF TGTGCCAGCAGCCCCGGACGACAGGGATCCTATAATTCACCCCTCCACTTT
. TRBJ2-4 . TRBV9 CASSVERGDSECKNIQYF TGTGCCAGCAGCGTAGAGAGGGGGGACAGCGAATGCAAAAACATTCAGTACTTC
. TRBJ2-7 TRBD1 TRBV2 CASSSGTGFYEQYF TGTGCCAGCAGCTCCGGGACAGGGTTCTACGAGCAGTACTTC
few TRBJ1-2 TRBD1 TRBV19 CASSTTGAGGYTF TGTGCCAGTAGCACGACAGGGGCGGGTGGCTACACCTTC
once TRBJ2-1 TRBD1 TRBV4-3 CASSQWTGGDEQFF TGCGCCAGCAGCCAATGGACAGGGGGCGATGAGCAGTTCTTC
once TRBJ2-1 . TRBV6-6 CATWPGPYNEQFF TGTGCTACATGGCCAGGGCCATACAATGAGCAGTTCTTC
. TRBJ2-1 TRBD1 TRBV9 CASSVTGRTGGIEQFF TGTGCCAGCAGCGTAACCGGCAGGACAGGGGGTATTGAGCAGTTCTTC
few TRBJ1-6 . TRBV5-4 CASRAAGGGSPLHF TGTGCCAGCAGGGCCGCGGGAGGGGGATCACCCCTCCACTTT
. TRBJ2-5 TRBD2 TRBV4-1 CASSRIGLAGGETQYF TGCGCCAGCAGCCGAATCGGACTAGCGGGAGGGGAGACCCAGTACTTC
. TRBJ2-7 TRBD1 TRBV29-1 CSVVPGQGASYEQYF TGCAGCGTCGTCCCGGGACAGGGGGCGTCCTACGAGCAGTACTTC
. TRBJ2-5 . TRBV7-2 CASSLGQIETQYF TGTGCCAGCAGCTTAGGCCAGATAGAGACCCAGTACTTC
. TRBJ1-2 TRBD1 TRBV19 CASDGDRNYGYTF TGTGCCTCCGACGGGGACAGGAACTATGGCTACACCTTC
once TRBJ2-2 . TRBV5-1 CASSLVAGTGELFF TGCGCCAGCAGCTTGGTGGCGGGCACCGGGGAGCTGTTTTTT
. TRBJ2-4 . TRBV7-9 CASSSAAGFAKNIQYF TGTGCCAGCAGCTCGGCCGCGGGGTTCGCCAAAAACATTCAGTACTTC
. TRBJ2-5 TRBD2 TRBV30 CACGAGGWETQYF TGTGCCTGCGGAGCGGGGGGTTGGGAGACCCAGTACTTC
few TRBJ2-2 . TRBV14 CASSRDPFNTGELFF TGTGCCAGCAGCCGAGACCCATTTAACACCGGGGAGCTGTTTTTT
. TRBJ2-1 TRBD2 TRBV9 CASSRSGRTDNEQFF TGTGCCAGCAGCCGTAGCGGGAGAACGGACAATGAGCAGTTCTTC
once TRBJ1-1 TRBD1 TRBV7-9 CASSPYQGANTEAFF TGTGCCAGCAGCCCTTACCAGGGGGCGAACACTGAAGCTTTCTTT
. TRBJ1-1 . TRBV7-9 CASSSGLIEAFF TGTGCCAGCAGCTCGGGTCTGATTGAAGCTTTCTTT
few TRBJ1-5 . TRBV27 CASSLSRLEDSNQPQHF TGTGCCAGCAGTTTATCGCGGCTGGAGGATAGCAATCAGCCCCAGCATTTT
. TRBJ2-1 . TRBV28 CASRSGLWGSYNEQFF TGTGCCAGCAGGTCGGGACTTTGGGGCTCCTACAATGAGCAGTTCTTC
. TRBJ2-7 . TRBV25-1 CASRGGQGSYEQYF TGTGCCAGCAGGGGGGGTCAGGGCTCCTACGAGCAGTACTTC
. TRBJ2-2 TRBD1 TRBV25-1 CASSGTGDVGELFF TGTGCCAGCAGCGGGACAGGGGATGTCGGGGAGCTGTTTTTT
few TRBJ2-7 TRBD2 TRBV6-4 CASSEHPGGEGEQYF TGTGCCAGCAGTGAACACCCAGGCGGGGAGGGGGAGCAGTACTTC
once TRBJ2-1 . TRBV10-3 CAISESVGGNEQFF TGTGCCATCAGTGAGTCGGTAGGAGGTAATGAGCAGTTCTTC
once TRBJ2-1 TRBD1 TRBV7-8 CASSPGTGTSSYNEQFF TGTGCCAGCAGCCCCGGGACAGGGACCAGCTCCTACAATGAGCAGTTCTTC
. TRBJ2-1 . TRBV6-6 CASSYRDSYNEQFF TGTGCCAGCAGTTACAGAGACTCCTACAATGAGCAGTTCTTC
medium-sized TRBJ2-3 TRBD2 TRBV6-4 CASSDTSGADTQYF TGTGCCAGCAGTGACACTAGCGGGGCAGATACGCAGTATTTT
. TRBJ2-5 TRBD1 TRBV10-2 CASMGTGQETQYF TGCGCCAGCATGGGGACAGGACAAGAGACCCAGTACTTC